The rows below give T cell receptor beta chains drawn from one sample of a study of blood T cell repertoires in COVID-19. The table came from immunoSEQ multiplex PCR; TCRdb's copy has only in-frame clones and leaves some out. The table shows 150,000 or so clones, with over 65% occurring only once. The material sequenced was peripheral blood. All receptors derive from a man aged 80 or over with acute or convalescent COVID-19. The CDR3 runs from the conserved cysteine through the conserved F or W. D genes are given only for firm matches. Some rows have no size entry. The others give once, few or many, or a class for an expanded clone.

j_call	clone_size	v_call	d_call	cdr3_aa	cdr3_nt
TRBJ2-5	NA	TRBV5-6	NA	CASSSRFWVGETQYF	TGTGCCAGCAGCTCCCGATTTTGGGTCGGGGAGACCCAGTACTTC
TRBJ1-3	NA	TRBV9	NA	CASSVEAAARNTIYF	TGTGCCAGCAGCGTAGAGGCAGCGGCTAGAAACACCATATATTTT
TRBJ2-7	NA	TRBV19	TRBD1	CASTRDRGPYEQYF	TGTGCCAGTACCCGGGACAGGGGGCCCTACGAGCAGTACTTC
TRBJ1-5	NA	TRBV18	TRBD1	CASTTGANQPQHF	TGTGCCAGCACGACAGGGGCCAATCAGCCCCAGCATTTT
TRBJ2-1	NA	TRBV7-3	TRBD1	CASSYNRGSLNEQFF	TGTGCCAGCAGCTATAACAGGGGAAGCTTGAATGAGCAGTTCTTC
TRBJ1-4	few	TRBV5-4	TRBD1	CASSSGTGLNNEKLFF	TGTGCCAGCAGCTCCGGGACAGGTCTGAATAATGAAAAACTGTTTTTT
TRBJ2-1	few	TRBV7-2	TRBD2	CASSPSGGAYNEQFF	TGTGCCAGCAGCCCTAGCGGGGGGGCCTACAATGAGCAGTTCTTC
TRBJ2-7	NA	TRBV7-9	TRBD1	CASSPAGDRGNEQYF	TGTGCCAGCAGCCCGGCCGGAGACAGGGGCAACGAGCAGTACTTC
TRBJ2-1	NA	TRBV2	NA	CASSETSFGEQFF	TGTGCCAGCAGTGAAACTAGCTTTGGTGAGCAGTTCTTC
TRBJ2-3	NA	TRBV7-9	NA	CASSLEGRNTDTQYF	TGTGCCAGCAGCTTAGAGGGGCGTAACACAGATACGCAGTATTTT
TRBJ2-3	NA	TRBV6-5	NA	CASSPGAFRTDTQYF	TGTGCCAGCAGTCCAGGGGCTTTTCGCACAGATACGCAGTATTTT
TRBJ1-1	NA	TRBV5-5	NA	CASSVGGSEAFF	TGTGCCAGCAGCGTCGGAGGCTCTGAAGCTTTCTTT
TRBJ1-6	NA	TRBV5-8	TRBD1	CASSRRGQLNSPLHF	TGTGCCAGCAGCCGCCGGGGACAGCTCAATTCACCCCTCCACTTT
TRBJ1-5	NA	TRBV7-2	TRBD1	CASSLGQGKGNNQPQHF	TGTGCCAGCAGCTTGGGACAGGGAAAAGGGAACAATCAGCCCCAGCATTTT
TRBJ1-1	NA	TRBV3-1/TRBV3-2	NA	CASSPRDWTNTEAFF	TGTGCCAGCAGCCCCCGGGACTGGACGAACACTGAAGCTTTCTTT
TRBJ2-5	NA	TRBV6-5	TRBD2	CASRGLAGVPTQYF	TGTGCCAGCAGGGGACTAGCGGGGGTCCCGACCCAGTACTTC
TRBJ1-3	once	TRBV5-6	NA	CASSLSGNTIYF	TGTGCCAGCAGCTTGTCGGGAAACACCATATATTTT
TRBJ1-6	NA	TRBV28	TRBD1	CASSPGQGARVYNSPLHF	TGTGCCAGCAGCCCGGGACAGGGGGCAAGGGTCTATAATTCACCCCTCCACTTT